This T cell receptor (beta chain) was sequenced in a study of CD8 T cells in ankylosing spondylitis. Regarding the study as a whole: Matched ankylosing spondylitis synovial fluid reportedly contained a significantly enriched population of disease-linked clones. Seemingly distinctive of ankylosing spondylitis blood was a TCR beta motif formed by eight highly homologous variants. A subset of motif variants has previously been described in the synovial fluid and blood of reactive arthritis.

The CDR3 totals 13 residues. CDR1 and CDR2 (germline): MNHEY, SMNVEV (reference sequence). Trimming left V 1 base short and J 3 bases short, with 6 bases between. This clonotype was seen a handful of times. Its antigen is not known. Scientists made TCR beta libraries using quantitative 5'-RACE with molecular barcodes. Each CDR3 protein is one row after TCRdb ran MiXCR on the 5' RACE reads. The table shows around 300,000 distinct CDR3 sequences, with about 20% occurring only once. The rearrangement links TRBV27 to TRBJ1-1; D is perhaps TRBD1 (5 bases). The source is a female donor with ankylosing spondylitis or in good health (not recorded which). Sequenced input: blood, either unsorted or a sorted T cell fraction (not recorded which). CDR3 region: CASSLWGDTEAFF. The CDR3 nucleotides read TGTGCCAGCAGTTTATGGGGGGACACTGAAGCTTTCTTT.